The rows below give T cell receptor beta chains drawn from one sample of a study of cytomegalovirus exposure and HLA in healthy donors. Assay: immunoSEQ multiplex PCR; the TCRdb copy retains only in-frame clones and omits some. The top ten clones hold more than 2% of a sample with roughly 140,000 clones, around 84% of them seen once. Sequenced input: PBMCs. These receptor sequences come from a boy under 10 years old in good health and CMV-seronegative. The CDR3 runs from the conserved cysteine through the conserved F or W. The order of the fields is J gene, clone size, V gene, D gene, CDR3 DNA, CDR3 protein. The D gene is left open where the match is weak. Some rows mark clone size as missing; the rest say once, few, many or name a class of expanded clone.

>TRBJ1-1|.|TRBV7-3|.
TGTGCCAGCAGCTTAGTCAACAGAAACACTGAAGCTTTCTTT
CASSLVNRNTEAFF
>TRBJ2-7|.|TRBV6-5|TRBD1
TGTGCCAGCAGTACGCCGGGACAGGGGAGATCCGAGCAGTACTTC
CASSTPGQGRSEQYF
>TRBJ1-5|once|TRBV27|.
TGTGCCAGCAGTCCGACCTATCTGCCGAGGGGGAACAATCAGCCCCAGCATTTT
CASSPTYLPRGNNQPQHF
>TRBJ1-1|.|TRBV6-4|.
TGTGTATCAGGGCGGAACACTGAAGCTTTCTTT
CVSGRNTEAFF
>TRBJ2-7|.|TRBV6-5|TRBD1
TGTGCCAGCAGTTACTCGGGACAGGGATCTCTCGAGCAGTACTTC
CASSYSGQGSLEQYF
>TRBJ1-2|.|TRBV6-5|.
TGTGCCAGCAGCCGACTTTCTCTGGACAGCCATGGCTACACCTTC
CASSRLSLDSHGYTF
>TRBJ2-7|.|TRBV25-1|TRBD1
TGTGCCAGCAGTGAATTAGGGGACAGGAGCTACGAGCAGTACTTC
CASSELGDRSYEQYF
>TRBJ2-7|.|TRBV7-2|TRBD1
TGTGCCAGCAGCCAGGGATCGGGGACAGCGTCCTACGAGCAGTACTTC
CASSQGSGTASYEQYF
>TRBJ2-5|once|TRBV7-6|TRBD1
TGTGCCAGCAGCTTTGGGACAGGGGAAGAGACCCAGTACTTC
CASSFGTGEETQYF
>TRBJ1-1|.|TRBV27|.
TGTGCCAGCCGGGGAGAGGGGCCGGGGGGGGGAAGTGAAGCTTTCTTT
CASRGEGPGGGSEAFF
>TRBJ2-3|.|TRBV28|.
TGTGCCAGTACCGACACAGGGCTGGTAGCAGATACGCAGTATTTT
CASTDTGLVADTQYF
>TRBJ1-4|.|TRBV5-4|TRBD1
TGTGCCAGCAGCTCGTGGACAGGACCAAATGAAAAACTGTTTTTT
CASSSWTGPNEKLFF
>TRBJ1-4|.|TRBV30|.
TGTGCCTGGAGTGACTCGGCAACTAATGAAAAACTGTTTTTT
CAWSDSATNEKLFF
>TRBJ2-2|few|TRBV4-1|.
TGCGCCAGCAGCCAAGAACACCGGGGAGCTGTTTTT
CASSQEHRGAVF